This TCR beta chain was documented in a study of blood T cell repertoires in COVID-19. Study overall: The United States, Italy and Spain were the sources of the acute and convalescent COVID-19 samples. PBMCs, B-cell-depleted T cells, or T cells were the source of the cDNA or gDNA that made up the material.

Original handling: The authors estimated nucleated cell counts from reference gene primer amplification. Libraries were prepared by immunoSEQ multiplex PCR; TCRdb keeps only in-frame clonotypes and omits some of them. D and trimming come from the DNA, and the V and J calls and clone size come from that table. The table shows 75,000 to 95,000 clones, with around 85% occurring only once. Germline CDR1 SGDLS, CDR2 YYNGEE. J was trimmed by 0 bases and V by 0 bases; bases with no gene match: 14. The CDR3 is made up of 20 amino acids. This chain joins TRBV9 and TRBJ2-3, with 9 bases that match TRBD2. The sample consisted of peripheral blood. This sequence was found in a man in his 60s with acute or convalescent COVID-19. CDR3 region: CASSVDIAGASSTSTDTQYF. The DNA for the CDR3 is TGTGCCAGCAGCGTAGATATAGCGGGGGCGTCTTCCACTAGCACAGATACGCAGTATTTT.